Listed here are 8 T cell receptor beta chains from one sample, sequenced in a study of Ad26.COV2.S vaccination and SARS-CoV-2 variants. Measured with immunoSEQ multiplex PCR; TCRdb has only the in-frame clones, and not every one. The sample consists of 430,000 or so clones, nearly 90% of them appearing once. Treatment: 15 to 20 received Ad26.COV2.S at low or high dose, single or two shots; roughly five received placebo; per-sample allocation not given. Sample collection was performed on day 63 after the first vaccine or placebo injection. The specimen comprised peripheral blood, sampled in a trial of Ad26.COV2.S vaccine versus placebo. The receptor set was obtained from a person aged 18-65 years who received the Ad26.COV2.S COVID-19 vaccine or a placebo.

The chain employs TRBV4-3 and TRBJ1-2; D unclear. Trimming removed 0 bases at V and 8 bases at J, with 10 bases between. CDR1 and CDR2 from the germline V gene are LGHNA and YSLEER. The CDR3 is 13 residues long. DNA of the CDR3: TGCGCCAGCAGCCAAGAATGGGGAGAAGGCTACACCTTC. It encodes CASSQEWGEGYTF.

Of note for this clone: The sample carries other DNA sequences with the same CDR3. The chain carries TRBV11-2 and TRBJ2-7, with 10 bases matching TRBD2. This CDR3 has 15 amino acids. Trimming at V came to 0 bases and at J to 4 bases, leaving 3 bases not matched to a gene. Germline-derived CDR1 and CDR2 are SGHAT and FQNNGV. CDR3 region: CASSLESGGAYEQYF. CDR3 sequence (DNA): TGTGCCAGCAGCTTAGAAAGCGGGGGGGCGTACGAGCAGTACTTC.

The genes are TRBV7-2 and TRBJ2-2; no firm D call. The CDR3 loop spans 12 amino acids. Between the trimmed V and J ends, which lost 2 bases and 11 bases, there was a span of 9 bases. Germline-derived CDR1 and CDR2 are SGHTA and FQGNSA. The CDR3 DNA reads TGTGCCAGCAGCTTATTTAGCAGAGAGCTGTTTTTT. Amino acids: CASSLFSRELFF.

The chain combines TRBV4-3 with TRBJ2-5; D remains ambiguous. The CDR3 covers 15 residues. V lost 1 base, J lost 0 bases, and 9 bases lay in between. Germline CDR1 LGHNA, CDR2 YSLEER. The CDR3 is CASSQGFGYQETQYF. The CDR3 region has the DNA TGCGCCAGCAGCCAAGGGTTCGGCTACCAAGAGACCCAGTACTTC.

This chain joins TRBV5-1 and TRBJ2-3; D not resolved. V was pared by 4 bases and J by 0 bases, with 6 bases between. This CDR3 contains 13 residues. The germline V gene has CDR1 SGHRS and CDR2 YFSETQ. CDR3 coding DNA: TGCGCCAGCAGCGACGGGAGCACAGATACGCAGTATTTT. Residues: CASSDGSTDTQYF.

The chain carries TRBV27 and TRBJ1-1; 8 positions match TRBD1. The germline V gene has CDR1 MNHEY and CDR2 SMNVEV (reference sequence). This CDR3 has 16 residues. V was pared by 6 bases and J by 0 bases, with 9 bases of the junction left unmatched. CDR3 bases: TGTGCCAGCAGGCCCTTCTGGGGACAGGTGAACACTGAAGCTTTCTTT. Protein: CASRPFWGQVNTEAFF.

This chain links TRBV7-9 with TRBJ1-5; D is uncertain. Trimming pared 5 bases from V and 11 bases from J, leaving 16 bases between. This CDR3 region has 13 residues. Germline values: CDR1 SEHNR, CDR2 FQNEAQ (reference sequence). The CDR3 loop is CASSVDPGSTQHF. DNA of the CDR3: TGTGCCAGCAGCGTGGACCCGGGTTCGACCCAGCATTTT.

This sequence joins TRBV2 and TRBJ2-1, with 10 bases fitting TRBD1. V shed 4 bases and J 2 bases; nucleotides not matched to a gene: 2. CDR1 and CDR2 from the germline V gene are SNHLY and FYNNEI. The length of the CDR3 is 15 residues. Here the CDR3 reads CASSVGQGTYNEQFF. The CDR3 DNA reads as TGTGCCAGCAGTGTGGGACAGGGGACCTACAATGAGCAGTTCTTC. Filled out from reference TRBV2 and TRBJ2-1, the complete variable domain reads EPEVTQTPSHQVTQMGQEVILRCVPISNHLYFYWYRQILGQKVEFLVSFYNNEISEKSEIFDDQFSVERPDGSNFTLKIRSTKLEDSAMYFCASSVGQGTYNEQFFGPGTRLTVL.